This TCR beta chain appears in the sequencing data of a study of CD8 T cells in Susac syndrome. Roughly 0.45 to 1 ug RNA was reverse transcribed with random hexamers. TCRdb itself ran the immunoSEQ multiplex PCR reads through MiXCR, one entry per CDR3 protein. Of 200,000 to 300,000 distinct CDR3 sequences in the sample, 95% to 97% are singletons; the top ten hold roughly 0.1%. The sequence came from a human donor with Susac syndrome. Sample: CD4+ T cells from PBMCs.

The CDR3, as DNA: TGTGCCAGCAGCCGGGAGGCTAGCGGGAAGGGTGAGCAGTTCTTC. It yields the protein CASSREASGKGEQFF. The chain links TRBV3-1 to TRBJ2-1; TRBD2 matches 9 bases. J lost 9 bases, V lost 4 bases, and 10 bases had no gene match. Germline V gene lookup returns CDR1 LGHDT and CDR2 YNNKEL (reference sequence). CDR3 length equals 15 residues.